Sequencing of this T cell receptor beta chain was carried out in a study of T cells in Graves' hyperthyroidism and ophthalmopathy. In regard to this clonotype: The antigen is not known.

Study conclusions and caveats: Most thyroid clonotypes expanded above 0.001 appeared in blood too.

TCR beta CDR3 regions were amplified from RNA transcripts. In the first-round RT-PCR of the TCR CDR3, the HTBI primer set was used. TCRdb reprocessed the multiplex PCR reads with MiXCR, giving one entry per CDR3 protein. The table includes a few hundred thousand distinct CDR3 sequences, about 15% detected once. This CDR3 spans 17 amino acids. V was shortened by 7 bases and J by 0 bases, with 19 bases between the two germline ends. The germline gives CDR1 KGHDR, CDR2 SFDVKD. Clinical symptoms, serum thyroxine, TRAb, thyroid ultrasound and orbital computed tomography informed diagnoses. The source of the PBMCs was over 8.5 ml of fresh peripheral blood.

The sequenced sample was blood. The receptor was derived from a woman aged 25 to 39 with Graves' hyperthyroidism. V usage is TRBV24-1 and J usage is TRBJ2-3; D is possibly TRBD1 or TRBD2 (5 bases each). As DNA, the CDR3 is TGTGCCACCAGCGAGTTTAGTCCGGGACCGAGCACAGATACGCAGTATTTT. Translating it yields CATSEFSPGPSTDTQYF.